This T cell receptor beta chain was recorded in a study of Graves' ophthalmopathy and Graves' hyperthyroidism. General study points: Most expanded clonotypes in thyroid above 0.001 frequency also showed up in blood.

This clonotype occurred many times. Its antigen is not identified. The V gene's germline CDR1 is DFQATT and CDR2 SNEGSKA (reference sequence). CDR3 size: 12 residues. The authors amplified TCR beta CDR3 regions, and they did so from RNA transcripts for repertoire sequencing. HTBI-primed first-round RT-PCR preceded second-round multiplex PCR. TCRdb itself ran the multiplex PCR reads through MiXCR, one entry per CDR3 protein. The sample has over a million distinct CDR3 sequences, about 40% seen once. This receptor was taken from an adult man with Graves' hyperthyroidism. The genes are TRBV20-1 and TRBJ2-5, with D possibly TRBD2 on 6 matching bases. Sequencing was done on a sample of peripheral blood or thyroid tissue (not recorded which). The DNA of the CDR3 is TGCAGCGCGAGACTAGTCGTAGAGACCCAGTACTTC. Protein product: CSARLVVETQYF.